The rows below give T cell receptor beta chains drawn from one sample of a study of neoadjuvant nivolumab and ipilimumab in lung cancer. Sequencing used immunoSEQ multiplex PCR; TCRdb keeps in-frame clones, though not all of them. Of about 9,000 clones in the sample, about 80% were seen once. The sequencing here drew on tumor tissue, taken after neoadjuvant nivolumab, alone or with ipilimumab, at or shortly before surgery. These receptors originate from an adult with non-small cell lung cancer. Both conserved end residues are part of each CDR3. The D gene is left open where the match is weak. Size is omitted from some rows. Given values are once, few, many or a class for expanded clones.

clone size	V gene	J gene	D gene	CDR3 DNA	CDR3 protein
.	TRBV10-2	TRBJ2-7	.	TGCGCCAGCAGTGAGAAGCGTCGTTCAGTTGAGCAGTACTTC	CASSEKRRSVEQYF
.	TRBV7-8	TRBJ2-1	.	TGTGCCAGCACTCTTCGCCCGCTCTCCTACAATGAGCAGTTCTTC	CASTLRPLSYNEQFF
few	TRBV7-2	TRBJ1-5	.	TGTGCCAGCAGCTTAGATTCGGGAGGGAATCAGCCCCAGCATTTT	CASSLDSGGNQPQHF
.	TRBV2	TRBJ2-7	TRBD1	TGTGCCAGCAGTGAAATGTCTGGACAGGGGTTTAGCGAGCAGTACTTC	CASSEMSGQGFSEQYF
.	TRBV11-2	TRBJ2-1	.	TGTGCCGAACGGGTAGGGCTGAATGAGCAGTTCTTC	CAERVGLNEQFF
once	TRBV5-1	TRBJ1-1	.	TGCGCCAGCAGACGGGGGGGCGGGAACACTGAAGCTTTCTTT	CASRRGGGNTEAFF
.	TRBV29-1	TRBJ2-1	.	TGCAGCGTTGAAGAGGTGTGGGGCGGACCCCGCTTCTTC	CSVEEVWGGPRFF
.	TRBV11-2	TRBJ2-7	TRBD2	TGTGCCAGCAGCGACCAAGGCAGCGGGAGGAATTACGAGCAGTACTTC	CASSDQGSGRNYEQYF
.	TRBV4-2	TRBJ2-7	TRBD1	TGTGCCAGCAGCCAAGCCGGGACAGATTACGAGCAGTACTTC	CASSQAGTDYEQYF
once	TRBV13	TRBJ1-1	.	TGTGCCAGCGGGGAGGAGGTGTCTGTTGAAGCTTTCTTT	CASGEEVSVEAFF
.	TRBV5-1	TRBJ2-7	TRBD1	TGCGCCAGCAGTCGGGACAGCACAGGCGAGCAGTACTTC	CASSRDSTGEQYF
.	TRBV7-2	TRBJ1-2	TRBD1	TGTGCCAGCAGCTTAGACAGGGGGTCGTCGGGCTACACCTTC	CASSLDRGSSGYTF
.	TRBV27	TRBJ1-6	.	TGTGCCAGCAGGTATGACAGAGATAATTCACCCCTCCACTTT	CASRYDRDNSPLHF
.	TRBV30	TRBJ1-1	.	TGTGCCTGGGACAAGGCGTTAAGGGGAGCTTTCTTT	CAWDKALRGAFF
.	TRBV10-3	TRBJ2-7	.	TGTGCCATCAGTGTCCCTAATTCCTACGAGCAGTACTTC	CAISVPNSYEQYF
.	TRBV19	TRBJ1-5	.	TGTGCCAGTAGTATAGATGGGGGTTTGGGTCAGCCCCAGCATTTT	CASSIDGGLGQPQHF
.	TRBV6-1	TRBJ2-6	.	TGTGCCAGCAGTGAAGTTCACTCTGGGGCCAACGTCCTGACTTTC	CASSEVHSGANVLTF
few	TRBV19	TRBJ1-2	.	TGTGCCAGTAGTTTCCCCGGGACCGGTGAGGGCTATGGCTACACCTTC	CASSFPGTGEGYGYTF
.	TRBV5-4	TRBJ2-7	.	TGTGCCAGCAGCTTAGACGGGTTTCCCTACGAGCAGTACTTC	CASSLDGFPYEQYF
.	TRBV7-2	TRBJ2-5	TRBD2	TGTGCCAGCAGCTTGACTAGACTAGCGGGGGAAGAGACCCAGTACTTC	CASSLTRLAGEETQYF
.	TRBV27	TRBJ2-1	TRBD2	TGTGCCAGCTCTAGCGGGAGTGTCAATGAGCAGTTCTTC	CASSSGSVNEQFF
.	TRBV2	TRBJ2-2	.	TGTGCCAGCAGGTTCGGAGTTGGCACCGGGGAGCTGTTTTTT	CASRFGVGTGELFF
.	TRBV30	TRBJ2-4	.	TGTGCCTGGGAGGGGGATGCCAAAAACATTCAGTACTTC	CAWEGDAKNIQYF
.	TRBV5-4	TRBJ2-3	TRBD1	TGTGCCAGCAACGACCAGGCCAACAGGGGGACAGATACGCAGTATTTT	CASNDQANRGTDTQYF
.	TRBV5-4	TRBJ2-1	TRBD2	TGTGCCAGCAGCCCCGTCGAATGGCGGGAGCTTGAGCAGTTCTTC	CASSPVEWRELEQFF
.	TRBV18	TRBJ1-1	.	TGTGCCAGCTCATATGCCGGGTCTGCGAACACTGAAGCTTTCTTT	CASSYAGSANTEAFF
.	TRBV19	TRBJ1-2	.	TGTGCCAGTAGTAGCAGGGGCCAGATTAACTATGGCTACACCTTC	CASSSRGQINYGYTF
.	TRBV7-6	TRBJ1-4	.	TGTGCCAGCAGCCTATCAGGGATAGCAACTAATGAAAAACTGTTTTTT	CASSLSGIATNEKLFF
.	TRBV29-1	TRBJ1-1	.	TGCAGCGCTCAGACAACGCTGAACACTGAAGCTTTCTTT	CSAQTTLNTEAFF
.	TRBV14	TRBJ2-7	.	TGTGCCAGCAGCCCTAGACAGAGGACCTACGAGCAGTACTTC	CASSPRQRTYEQYF
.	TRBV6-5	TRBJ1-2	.	TGTGCCAGCAGTTACAGTCCCGCATCGGAAGGCTACACCTTC	CASSYSPASEGYTF
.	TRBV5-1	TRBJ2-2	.	TGCGCCAGCAGCTTGTCAGGGGTGGACACCGGGGAGCTGTTTTTT	CASSLSGVDTGELFF
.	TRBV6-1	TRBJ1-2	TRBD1	TGTGCCAGCAGTGAAGACCCCAGGGGGCGAGGCTACACCTTC	CASSEDPRGRGYTF
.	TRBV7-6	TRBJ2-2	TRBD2	TGTGCCAGCAGTAGCGGGGCCTACACCGGGGAGCTGTTTTTT	CASSSGAYTGELFF
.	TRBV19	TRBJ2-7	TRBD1	TGTGCCAGTAGTACCTCCGGGACAGGGCGGAACGAGCAGTACTTC	CASSTSGTGRNEQYF
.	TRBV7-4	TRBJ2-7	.	TGTGCCAGCAGCTTCGGCGAATCCTACGAGCAGTACTTC	CASSFGESYEQYF
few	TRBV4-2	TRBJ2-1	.	TGTGCCAGCAGCCAAGCCCCGGCGGGCGATATTTCCTACAATGAGCAGTTCTTC	CASSQAPAGDISYNEQFF